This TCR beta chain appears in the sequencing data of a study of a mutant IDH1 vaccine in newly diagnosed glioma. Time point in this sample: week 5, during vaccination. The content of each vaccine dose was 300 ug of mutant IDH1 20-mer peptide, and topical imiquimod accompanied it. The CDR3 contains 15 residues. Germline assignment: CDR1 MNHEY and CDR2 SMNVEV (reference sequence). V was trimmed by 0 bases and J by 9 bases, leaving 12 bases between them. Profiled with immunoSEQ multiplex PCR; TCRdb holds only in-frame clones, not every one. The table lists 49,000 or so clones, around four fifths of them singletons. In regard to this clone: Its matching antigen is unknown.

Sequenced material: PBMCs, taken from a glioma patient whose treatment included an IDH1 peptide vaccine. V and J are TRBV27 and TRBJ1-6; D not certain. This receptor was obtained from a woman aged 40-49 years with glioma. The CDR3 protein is CASSLSGTMGSPLHF. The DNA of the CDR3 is TGTGCCAGCAGTTTATCGGGCACCATGGGTTCACCCCTCCACTTT.